A single sample is the source of the 25 T cell receptor beta chains below, sequenced in a study of T cell changes during pregnancy in multiple sclerosis. Data came from immunoSEQ multiplex PCR; TCRdb stores just in-frame clones and leaves some out. The sample lists more than 45,000 clones; about 92% were seen once. The sample here was CD8+ T cells from peripheral blood mononuclear cells, taken in the second trimester of pregnancy. These receptors were taken from a female donor with multiple sclerosis, enrolled in a pregnancy study.

This chain's CDR3 is CASSVSYEQYF. CDR3 coding DNA: TGTGCCAGCAGCGTATCTTACGAGCAGTACTTC. The genes are TRBV9 and TRBJ2-7, with no clear D. The CDR3 sequence is 11 residues long. The V end lost 1 base, the J end lost 4 bases, and 3 bases lay between the germline ends. The germline CDR1 and CDR2 sequences are SGDLS and YYNGEE.

The V gene is TRBV11-1, the J gene TRBJ2-1, with 12 bases identical to TRBD2. After removal of 1 base from V and 6 bases from J, the junction contained 10 bases not matched to a gene. The CDR3 length is 18 residues. Germline CDR1 SGHAT, CDR2 FQDESV (reference sequence). CDR3 nucleotide sequence: TGTGCCAGCAGCTTAGAGAGGGGTCTAGCGGGAGGGCCCAATGAGCAGTTCTTC. Protein: CASSLERGLAGGPNEQFF.

The gene calls are TRBV5-5 and TRBJ1-1, with D maybe TRBD1 (5 bases). V was clipped by 0 bases and J by 0 bases, with 12 bases between them. From germline, CDR1 is SGHKS and CDR2 YYEKEE (reference sequence). This CDR3 comprises 16 residues. CDR3 region: CASSLGPDSLNTEAFF. The CDR3 coding sequence is TGTGCCAGCAGCTTGGGTCCCGACAGCCTGAACACTGAAGCTTTCTTT.

This clone was seen a single time. This sequence joins TRBV27 and TRBJ2-1; 12 bases fit TRBD2. CDR1 and CDR2 from the germline V gene are MNHEY and SMNVEV (reference sequence). V lost 5 bases, J lost 8 bases, and 7 bases stayed unmatched. The CDR3 sequence is 15 residues long. CDR3 sequence: CASSTVTSGSDEQFF. The CDR3 nucleotides are TGTGCCAGCAGTACCGTGACTAGCGGGAGTGATGAGCAGTTCTTC.

This rearrangement joins TRBV28 to TRBJ2-1; TRBD2 matches at 10 bases. The CDR3 contains 17 residues. Losses at the gene ends were 6 bases for V and 2 bases for J; bases not matched to a gene: 10. Germline CDR1 is MDHEN and CDR2 is SYDVKM. This CDR3 is CASRLQAGGSTYNEQFF. CDR3 coding DNA: TGTGCCAGCAGGCTCCAAGCGGGAGGGTCCACCTACAATGAGCAGTTCTTC.

The chain has TRBV6-5 and TRBJ1-1; perhaps TRBD1 as D (5 bases). V was trimmed by 6 bases and J by 1 base, leaving 12 bases between them. The CDR3 is made up of 14 amino acids. Germline V gene data show CDR1 as MNHEY and CDR2 as SVGAGI. The CDR3 sequence is CASSLGGENTEAFF. Written as DNA, the CDR3 is TGTGCCAGCAGCCTGGGGGGTGAGAACACTGAAGCTTTCTTT.

The V call is TRBV19, the J call TRBJ1-2; D might be TRBD1 (5 bases). Deletions cut 5 bases from V and 5 bases from J, with 18 bases between. Germline V gene sequence: CDR1 LNHDA, CDR2 SQIVND (reference sequence). The CDR3 totals 15 residues. The CDR3 bases are TGTGCCAGTAGTCGCGGCGGGACGGCTTTTTATGGCTACACCTTC. Translated: CASSRGGTAFYGYTF.

The genes are TRBV4-3 and TRBJ1-1, with 10 nucleotides matching TRBD1. Germline CDR1 and CDR2: LGHNA and YSLEER. This CDR3 has 19 amino acids. The J segment lost 0 bases and the V segment lost 7 bases, leaving 17 bases of the junction unmatched. As DNA, the CDR3 is TGCGCCAGCACGCTCGCGCCGACAGGGGGCGAAGGGATGAACACTGAAGCTTTCTTT. Translation gives CASTLAPTGGEGMNTEAFF.

This chain joins TRBV7-8 and TRBJ2-2; the match to TRBD1 covers 11 bases. CDR3 size: 18 residues. The trim removed 0 bases at V and 6 bases at J, leaving 9 bases unmatched. The germline V gene encodes CDR1 SGHVS and CDR2 FQNEAQ. Written as DNA, the CDR3 is TGTGCCAGCAGCTTAGCGCGGGACAGGGGGTCACGTCCCGGGGAGCTGTTTTTT. This gives the protein CASSLARDRGSRPGELFF. The full variable domain, completed using reference TRBV7-8 and TRBJ2-2, is GAGVSQSPRYKVAKRGQDVALRCDPISGHVSLFWYQQALGQGPEFLTYFQNEAQLDKSGLPSDRFFAERPEGSVSTLKIQRTQQEDSAVYLCASSLARDRGSRPGELFFGEGSRLTVL.

CDR3: CASSLGTDFFNYGYTF. DNA for the CDR3: TGTGCCAGCAGCTTGGGGACAGACTTTTTTAACTATGGCTACACCTTC. The V gene is TRBV5-5, the J gene TRBJ1-2; tentative D call: TRBD1 (6 bases). The CDR3 runs to 16 residues. V lost 0 bases to trimming and J lost 1 base, with 13 bases between them. Germline CDR1 and CDR2: SGHKS and YYEKEE (reference sequence).

The rearrangement joins TRBV2 to TRBJ1-2; weak D call: TRBD1 (5 bases). The ends were cut back, 8 bases at V and 4 bases at J, with 17 bases in the middle. The CDR3 consists of 14 residues. Germline CDR1 reads SNHLY; CDR2 reads FYNNEI. The CDR3 coding sequence is TGTGCCAGCGGCGGGACCCCCAATGGCTATGGCTACACCTTC. Protein sequence: CASGGTPNGYGYTF.

The chain couples TRBV9 to TRBJ2-5, with 9 positions matching TRBD1. V trimming: 0 bases; J trimming: 5 bases; junction bases outside the gene matches: 2. Germline CDR1 SGDLS, CDR2 YYNGEE. The CDR3 extends over 14 amino acids. DNA for the CDR3: TGTGCCAGCAGCGTAGGGGACAGGGTGGAGACCCAGTACTTC. Translated: CASSVGDRVETQYF.

This clone appeared once. Written as DNA, the CDR3 is TGTGCCAGCAGCCGGGTGGGGGAGCTGTTTTTT. Translating it yields CASSRVGELFF. The V call is TRBV28, the J call TRBJ2-2; D remains unclear. Trimming stripped 6 bases from V and 8 bases from J, with 7 bases between. The CDR3 totals 11 residues. Germline CDR1 MDHEN, CDR2 SYDVKM.

This sequence joins TRBV27 and TRBJ2-7; D is possibly TRBD1 (6 bases). This CDR3 region has 14 residues. V was shortened by 1 base and J by 5 bases, with 12 bases between the two germline ends. The germline gives CDR1 MNHEY, CDR2 SMNVEV (reference sequence). The CDR3 spells CASSLFAGADEQYF. The CDR3 DNA reads TGTGCCAGCAGTTTATTCGCAGGGGCCGACGAGCAGTACTTC.

V and J are TRBV5-8 and TRBJ2-7, with 9 bases matching TRBD1. The CDR3 runs 16 residues. V gave up 4 bases and J gave up 2 bases; unmatched junction bases: 10. The germline V gene has CDR1 SGHTS and CDR2 YDEGEE. CDR3 in DNA: TGTGCCAGCAGCCTCCCCACAGGGGGCGCCCCCTACGAGCAGTACTTC. Its protein product is CASSLPTGGAPYEQYF.

V gene TRBV7-2 combines with J gene TRBJ2-7; TRBD2 agrees at 13 bases. J gave up 4 bases and V 7 bases, and 10 bases lay outside the gene matches. The CDR3 is made up of 16 amino acids. Germline loops: CDR1 SGHTA, CDR2 FQGNSA. In DNA, the CDR3 is TGTGCCAGCAAAAGAACCGGGACTAGCGGGGTTTACGAGCAGTACTTC. Amino acids: CASKRTGTSGVYEQYF.

The V gene is TRBV6-4, the J gene TRBJ2-1, with 11 bases lining up with TRBD1. Trimming removed 4 bases from V and 10 bases from J; junction bases left unmatched: 9. The CDR3 sequence is 15 residues long. Germline V CDR1 and CDR2: MRHNA, SNTAGT. CDR3 sequence reads: CASSAQGRTGGEQFF. The CDR3 DNA sequence: TGTGCCAGCAGTGCCCAGGGCAGGACAGGGGGCGAGCAGTTCTTC.

CDR3 coding DNA: TGTGCCAGCAGTCCCGGGGTAGCGGGAGTCTATGAGACCCAGTACTTC. It translates to CASSPGVAGVYETQYF. The rearrangement links TRBV6-6 to TRBJ2-5; 9 nucleotides match TRBD2. This CDR3 has 16 amino acids. The V gene end was trimmed by 5 bases and the J gene end by 5 bases; junction bases not matched to a gene: 12. Germline V gene sequence: CDR1 MNHNY, CDR2 SVGAGI (reference sequence).

V is TRBV18 and J is TRBJ2-1; 9 bases fit TRBD1. The length of the CDR3 is 15 residues. The V and J ends lost 3 bases and 4 bases, in that order; junction bases with no gene match: 4. Germline CDR1 reads KGHSH; CDR2 reads LQKENI. The CDR3 DNA follows: TGTGCCAGCTCACCCTCGGGACAGGGTTACAATGAGCAGTTCTTC. It codes for CASSPSGQGYNEQFF.

The rearrangement uses TRBV7-6 and TRBJ2-7; a weak D match, TRBD1 (6 bases). This CDR3 region has 13 residues. Trimming took off 3 bases at V and 7 bases at J, with 13 bases between the two ends. Germline V gene sequence: CDR1 SGHVS, CDR2 FNYEAQ. CDR3 sequence reads: CASSFAGAGEQYF. Written as DNA, the CDR3 is TGTGCCAGCAGCTTCGCAGGGGCCGGGGAGCAGTACTTC.

J is TRBJ2-3 and V is TRBV15; 7 nucleotides agree with TRBD2. J was trimmed by 4 bases and V by 1 base; bases with no gene match: 5. This CDR3 has 15 amino acids. The germline CDR1 and CDR2 sequences are LNHNV and YYDKDF (reference sequence). CDR3 protein: CATSRAGGGADTQYF. The CDR3 DNA reads as TGTGCCACCAGCAGAGCGGGGGGAGGGGCAGATACGCAGTATTTT. Together with reference TRBV15 and TRBJ2-3, the CDR3 gives the full variable domain: DAMVIQNPRYQVTQFGKPVTLSCSQTLNHNVMYWYQQKSSQAPKLLFHYYDKDFNNEADTPDNFQSRRPNTSFCFLDIRSPGLGDTAMYLCATSRAGGGADTQYFGPGTRLTVL.

The CDR3 nucleotides are TGTGCCACCAGCAGACCGGGGAACGAGCAGTACTTC. Its translation is CATSRPGNEQYF. This chain connects TRBV15 to TRBJ2-7; possibly TRBD2 for D (5 bases). V lost 2 bases and J 5 bases, leaving 7 bases between the germline ends. Germline V gene data show CDR1 as LNHNV and CDR2 as YYDKDF (reference sequence). The CDR3 spans 12 residues.

This chain links TRBV19 with TRBJ1-5, with TRBD1 as a possible D gene (5 bases). Germline V CDR1 and CDR2: LNHDA, SQIVND (reference sequence). This CDR3 contains 13 residues. Trimming stripped 5 bases from V and 3 bases from J, with 8 bases between. DNA for the CDR3: TGTGCCAGTAGTCCAGGGTTCAATCAGCCCCAGCATTTT. Translating gives CASSPGFNQPQHF.

V and J are TRBV6-6 and TRBJ2-5; 11 bases agree with TRBD2. V lost 7 bases and J lost 5; bases outside the gene matches: 12. Germline CDR1 MNHNY, CDR2 SVGAGI (reference sequence). The CDR3 loop spans 16 amino acids. Written as DNA, the CDR3 is TGTGCCAGCAATCCCGTAGCGGGGGGGATCAGGGAGACCCAGTACTTC. It codes for CASNPVAGGIRETQYF.

The chain is built from TRBV28 and TRBJ1-5; D may be TRBD1 (5 bases). V lost 6 bases and J 2 bases, leaving 17 bases between the germline ends. Germline V CDR1 and CDR2: MDHEN, SYDVKM. This CDR3 contains 16 residues. The CDR3 reads CASSPPEIRGNQPQHF. The CDR3 coding sequence is TGTGCCAGCAGCCCCCCCGAGATCAGGGGCAATCAGCCCCAGCATTTT.